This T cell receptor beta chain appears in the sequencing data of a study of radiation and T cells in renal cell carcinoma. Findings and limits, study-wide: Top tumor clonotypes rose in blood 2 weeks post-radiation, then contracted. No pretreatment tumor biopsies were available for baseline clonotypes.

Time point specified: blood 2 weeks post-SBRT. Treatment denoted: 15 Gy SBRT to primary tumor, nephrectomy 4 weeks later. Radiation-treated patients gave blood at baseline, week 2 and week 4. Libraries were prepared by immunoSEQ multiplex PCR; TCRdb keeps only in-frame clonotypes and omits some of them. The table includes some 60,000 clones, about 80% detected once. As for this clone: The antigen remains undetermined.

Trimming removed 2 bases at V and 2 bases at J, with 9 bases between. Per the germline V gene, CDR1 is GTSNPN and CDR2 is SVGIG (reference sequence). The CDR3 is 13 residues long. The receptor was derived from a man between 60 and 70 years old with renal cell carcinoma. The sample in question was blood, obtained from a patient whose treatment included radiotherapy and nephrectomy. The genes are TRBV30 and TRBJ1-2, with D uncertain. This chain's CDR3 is CAWSPSVNYGYTF. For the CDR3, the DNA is TGTGCCTGGAGTCCCTCCGTCAACTATGGCTACACCTTC.